Following are 29 T cell receptor beta chains from one sample sequenced in a study of cytomegalovirus exposure and HLA in healthy donors. PCR primers comprised 60 Vbeta and 13 Jbeta primers. Only in-frame clones appear in the TCRdb table, and some are missing; sequencing was by immunoSEQ multiplex PCR. The sample has 150,000 to 200,000 clones. Sequencing was performed on PBMCs. All receptors derive from a woman under 30 in good health and CMV-seropositive.

This chain uses TRBV15 with TRBJ2-4, with 8 bases lining up with TRBD1. The V gene's germline CDR1 is LNHNV and CDR2 YYDKDF (reference sequence). Trimming at V came to 3 bases and at J to 5 bases, leaving 6 bases not matched to a gene. The CDR3 consists of 15 residues. In DNA, the CDR3 is TGTGCCACCAGCAGTTACAGGGGGTCCGAAAACATTCAGTACTTC. Its protein product is CATSSYRGSENIQYF.

V is TRBV25-1 and J is TRBJ1-2, with 7 bases identical to TRBD1. The V and J ends lost 7 bases and 8 bases, in that order; junction bases with no gene match: 13. This CDR3 has 14 residues. Germline V CDR1 and CDR2: MGHDK, SYGVNS. The CDR3 DNA reads TGTGCCAGCAACTTCCCGGGGGCAGGGGGGGGCTACACCTTC. This gives the protein CASNFPGAGGGYTF.

This chain joins TRBV11-2 and TRBJ2-5; 7 bases match TRBD1. Germline values: CDR1 SGHAT, CDR2 FQNNGV. V was clipped by 5 bases and J by 7 bases; unmatched bases: 7. This CDR3 contains 13 residues. The CDR3 DNA reads as TGTGCCAGCAGCCGGACAGGCCGGGGGACCCAGTACTTC. It yields the protein CASSRTGRGTQYF.

The chain couples TRBV5-1 to TRBJ2-5, with D perhaps matching TRBD1 (5 bases). V gave up 2 bases and J gave up 3 bases, with 14 bases separating them. This CDR3 is 15 amino acids long. Germline loops: CDR1 SGHRS, CDR2 YFSETQ. CDR3 DNA: TGCGCCAGCAGCTTTGTATGGGGCCGGAAAGAGACCCAGTACTTC. Protein: CASSFVWGRKETQYF.

The V gene is TRBV19, the J gene TRBJ1-5; the D gene is possibly TRBD1 (5 bases). V was clipped by 8 bases and J by 6 bases, with 8 bases between them. The CDR3 covers 11 residues. CDR1 and CDR2 from the germline V gene are LNHDA and SQIVND (reference sequence). DNA for the CDR3: TGTGCCAGTTCTCAGGGTCAGCCCCAGCATTTT. It translates to CASSQGQPQHF.

This sequence joins TRBV18 and TRBJ2-1; 7 nucleotides align to TRBD1. J lost 6 bases, V lost 4 bases, and 3 bases had no gene match. This CDR3 spans 13 amino acids. Germline CDR1 and CDR2: KGHSH and LQKENI. As DNA, the CDR3 is TGTGCCAGCTCACGGGGACAGACCAATGAGCAGTTCTTC. Its protein is CASSRGQTNEQFF.

The J gene is TRBJ2-3, the V gene TRBV12-2; the table assigns TRBD1, which was not confirmed against the DNA. TRBV12-2 is described as a pseudogene. This CDR3 has 19 residues. The CDR3 here is CASRFGEGVSKESVSTQYF. The DNA for the CDR3 is TGTGCAAGTCGCTTCGGCGAGGGGGTCAGCAAAGAGTCGGTCAGTACGCAGTATTTT.

The V and J genes are TRBV9 and TRBJ2-2, with 10 positions matching TRBD2. This CDR3 has 16 residues. Unmatched junction bases numbered 4, after V lost 1 base and J lost 4 bases. Germline loops: CDR1 SGDLS, CDR2 YYNGEE. As DNA, the CDR3 is TGTGCCAGCAGCGTAAGGACTAGCGGAGTCACCGGGGAGCTGTTTTTT. Encoded protein: CASSVRTSGVTGELFF.

The chain combines TRBV6-4 with TRBJ2-1; D might be TRBD2 (5 bases). The CDR3 spans 14 residues. Trimming took 4 bases from V and 6 from J, leaving 13 bases between them. CDR1 MRHNA and CDR2 SNTAGT come from the germline V gene. CDR3 sequence reads: CASSVSREGNEQFF. The CDR3 coding sequence is TGTGCCAGCAGTGTGTCGAGGGAAGGCAATGAGCAGTTCTTC.

To note about this clone: The same CDR3 also results from other DNA sequences found in this sample. The V and J genes are TRBV18 and TRBJ2-5, with D maybe TRBD1 (5 bases). The CDR3 sequence is 15 residues long. V lost 2 bases, J lost 5 bases, and 15 bases lay in between. CDR1 is KGHSH, CDR2 LQKENI, per germline. The CDR3 DNA sequence: TGTGCCAGCTCACCAAACGGTCTATCAGGGGAGACCCAGTACTTC. This sequence encodes CASSPNGLSGETQYF.

The chain carries TRBV21-1 and TRBJ2-3; TRBD2, the table's D call, was not compared with the DNA. TRBV21-1 is described as a pseudogene. The CDR3 contains 20 residues. In nucleotides, the CDR3 is TGTGCCAGCAGCAAAGTGGGGGGGCTAGCGGGAAATAGCTGCACAGATACGCAGTATTTT. Protein product: CASSKVGGLAGNSCTDTQYF.

The chain has TRBV7-8 and TRBJ2-7, with 10 bases that match TRBD2. This CDR3 region has 14 residues. The germline CDR1 and CDR2 sequences are SGHVS and FQNEAQ. V was pared by 5 bases and J by 4 bases, with 5 bases of the junction left unmatched. The CDR3, as DNA: TGTGCCAGCAGCCTACGACTAGCGGGTTACGAGCAGTACTTC. It is translated as CASSLRLAGYEQYF.

The chain is built from TRBV27 and TRBJ2-7, with 11 positions matching TRBD1. The V gene's germline CDR1 is MNHEY and CDR2 SMNVEV (reference sequence). V dropped 10 bases and J dropped 5; count of bases not matched to a gene: 7. This CDR3 is 13 amino acids long. The CDR3 bases are TGTGCCACCGTGGACAGGGGGCGCCACGAGCAGTACTTC. Translating gives CATVDRGRHEQYF.

The V call is TRBV29-1, the J call TRBJ1-2, with unresolved D. The germline CDR1 and CDR2 sequences are SQVTM and ANQGSEA. V dropped 2 bases and J dropped 0 bases, with 13 bases sitting between them. The CDR3 spans 15 residues. The chain's CDR3 is CSVEHDWASNYGYTF. CDR3 bases: TGCAGCGTTGAACACGATTGGGCCTCTAACTATGGCTACACCTTC.

The chain couples TRBV5-1 to TRBJ1-4, with 7 bases fitting TRBD1. Germline assignment: CDR1 SGHRS and CDR2 YFSETQ. V dropped 3 bases and J dropped 5; count of bases not matched to a gene: 4. CDR3 length equals 14 residues. The CDR3 DNA reads TGCGCCAGCAGCTCGGACAGGATCAATGAAAAACTGTTTTTT. Protein: CASSSDRINEKLFF.

The chain uses TRBV29-1 and TRBJ2-2; 9 nucleotides align to TRBD1. J gave up 6 bases and V 6 bases, and 11 bases lay outside the gene matches. Germline V gene lookup returns CDR1 SQVTM and CDR2 ANQGSEA. CDR3 length: 15 residues. The CDR3 DNA sequence: TGCAGCGTCCGGAGGGAACAGGGGGCTTCCGGGGAGCTGTTTTTT. This codes for CSVRREQGASGELFF.

V usage is TRBV5-6 and J usage is TRBJ1-4, with D possibly TRBD1 on 6 matching bases. The CDR3 has 15 residues. Germline-derived CDR1 and CDR2 are SGHDT and YYEEEE. The ends were cut back, 3 bases at V and 5 bases at J, with 14 bases in the middle. The CDR3 nucleotides read TGTGCCAGCAGCTCTTCCGGGACATCGAATGAAAAACTGTTTTTT. Amino acids: CASSSSGTSNEKLFF.

Here the CDR3 reads CAISESWTSLNEQFF. In DNA, the CDR3 is TGTGCCATCAGTGAGTCTTGGACTAGCCTGAATGAGCAGTTCTTC. The genes are TRBV10-3 and TRBJ2-1; 8 nucleotides match TRBD2. Germline V lookup: CDR1 ENHRY, CDR2 SYGVKD. The length of the CDR3 is 15 residues. The V segment lost 0 bases and the J segment 7 bases; nucleotides outside the gene matches: 5.

The chain couples TRBV11-2 to TRBJ1-1, with no clear D. The CDR3 totals 13 residues. V gave up 5 bases and J gave up 4 bases, with 11 bases separating them. Germline CDR1 is SGHAT and CDR2 is FQNNGV. CDR3 amino acids: CASSGQIGTEAFF. DNA of the CDR3: TGTGCCAGCAGCGGGCAAATAGGCACTGAAGCTTTCTTT.

V usage is TRBV5-6 and J usage is TRBJ1-1; 8 nucleotides agree with TRBD1. The CDR3 sequence is 15 residues long. Germline loops: CDR1 SGHDT, CDR2 YYEEEE. V dropped 5 bases and J dropped 10; count of bases not matched to a gene: 16. The CDR3 spells CASRSESRQGAGAFF. The CDR3 region has the DNA TGTGCCAGCAGGTCGGAATCGCGCCAGGGGGCAGGAGCTTTCTTT.

A note on this clone: Other DNA sequences in this specimen translate into the identical CDR3. The V call is TRBV5-1, the J call TRBJ1-1; D may be TRBD1 (6 bases). Trimming stripped 4 bases from V and 0 bases from J, with 10 bases between. The CDR3 sequence is 14 residues long. Germline CDR1 is SGHRS and CDR2 is YFSETQ. DNA for the CDR3: TGCGCCAGCAGCCTGGACAGTCTGAACACTGAAGCTTTCTTT. Encoded protein: CASSLDSLNTEAFF.

This rearrangement joins TRBV11-3 to TRBJ2-2, with unresolved D. Germline assignment: CDR1 SGHNT and CDR2 YENEEA. V was trimmed by 0 bases and J by 10 bases, leaving 6 bases between them. The length of the CDR3 is 12 residues. The CDR3 DNA reads TGTGCCAGCAGCTTAGATGGGCAGGAGCTGTTTTTT. This gives the protein CASSLDGQELFF.

The V and J genes are TRBV7-2 and TRBJ1-3; the D gene is possibly TRBD1 (6 bases). This CDR3 spans 14 amino acids. Trimming stripped 4 bases from V and 4 bases from J, with 11 bases between. CDR1 and CDR2 from the germline V gene are SGHTA and FQGNSA. This CDR3 reads CASSSRGEGNTIYF. CDR3 DNA: TGTGCCAGCAGCTCCAGGGGCGAGGGAAACACCATATATTTT.

J is TRBJ2-7 and V is TRBV5-4; possibly TRBD2 for D (5 bases). CDR1 is SGHNT, CDR2 YYREEE, per germline (reference sequence). Trimming shortened V by 0 bases and J by 1 base, and 5 bases separated the two germline ends. The CDR3 extends over 13 amino acids. The CDR3 DNA is TGTGCCAGCAGCTTGGTAGCGTCCTACGAGCAGTACTTC. Translated, it gives CASSLVASYEQYF.

The CDR3 reads CASSLGLGQGQTRGYTF. The CDR3 nucleotides read TGTGCCAGCAGCTTAGGTTTAGGGCAGGGCCAAACGAGGGGCTACACCTTC. The chain links TRBV7-2 to TRBJ1-2; possible D gene TRBD1, 5 bases. CDR3 size: 17 residues. V was clipped by 1 base and J by 8 bases, with 23 bases between them. Germline loops: CDR1 SGHTA, CDR2 FQGNSA.

V is TRBV7-9 and J is TRBJ2-7, with D possibly being TRBD1 (6 bases). This CDR3 is built from 14 residues. Germline CDR1 is SEHNR and CDR2 is FQNEAQ (reference sequence). V was cut by 5 bases and J by 5 bases, with 16 bases left in between. The CDR3 coding sequence is TGTGCCAGCAGCCCACAGGGACCGGAGGACGAGCAGTACTTC. Residues: CASSPQGPEDEQYF.

The V gene is TRBV6-5, the J gene TRBJ2-5; 10 bases are shared with TRBD1. Germline loops: CDR1 MNHEY, CDR2 SVGAGI. J gave up 5 bases and V 6 bases, and 9 bases lay outside the gene matches. CDR3 length: 15 amino acids. The CDR3 is CASRPGQGEWETQYF. The CDR3 coding sequence is TGTGCCAGCAGACCAGGACAGGGGGAGTGGGAGACCCAGTACTTC.

The V gene is TRBV5-1, the J gene TRBJ2-5, with D unresolved. Germline loops: CDR1 SGHRS, CDR2 YFSETQ. The V gene lost 5 bases and the J gene lost 3 bases, with 11 bases spanning the gap. This CDR3 spans 13 amino acids. CDR3 loop: CASSRNSKETQYF. The CDR3 DNA is TGCGCCAGCAGTCGTAACTCTAAAGAGACCCAGTACTTC.

The V gene is TRBV5-8, the J gene TRBJ2-7; TRBD1 matches 9 bases. With 1 base clipped from V and 3 bases from J, the junction kept 5 bases outside the gene matches. From germline, CDR1 is SGHTS and CDR2 YDEGEE. The CDR3 is 15 residues long. The CDR3 coding sequence is TGTGCCAGCAGCTTGCCCTGGACAGGGGACTACGAGCAGTACTTC. It encodes CASSLPWTGDYEQYF.